The present entry profiles one TCR beta chain with its context. From the RT-PCR reads, TCRdb called clonotypes with MiXCR, one entry per CDR3 protein. The sample holds about 40,000 distinct CDR3 sequences, more than 30% seen once. The V and J ends lost 0 bases and 4 bases respectively, with 5 bases between them. Germline V gene lookup returns CDR1 LGHNA and CDR2 YNFKEQ. This CDR3 region has 13 residues. The data originate from a study of patients and donors after allogeneic stem cell transplantation. Specimen: blood, either unsorted or a sorted T cell fraction (not recorded which). V is TRBV4-2 and J is TRBJ2-3; D is unresolved. This clonotype was sampled from a human donor who was either an allogeneic HSCT recipient or a stem cell or donor lymphocyte infusion donor (not recorded which). It is not recorded whose cells these are; they may come from a transplant donor. The CDR3 reads CASSQDEADTQYF. The DNA for the CDR3 is TGTGCCAGCAGCCAAGATGAGGCAGATACGCAGTATTTT.